A single T cell receptor (beta chain) is shown here with its context. This entry comes from a study of cytotoxic CD8 clonotypes in ibrutinib-treated CLL. The overall study: Partial responses totalled approximately 25 and complete responses 2; after median 68 months, roughly 14 remained remitted and roughly twelve progressed. Productive templates averaged 255,043 per sample, and productive rearrangements 90,000 to 95,000.

Per germline, CDR1 KGHSH and CDR2 LQKENI. The CDR3 spans 13 residues. V shed 6 bases and J shed 5 bases, with 10 bases lying between them. Depth targeted 1 in 200,000 to 1 in 1 million T cells, averaging around 10x coverage per clonotype. Measured with immunoSEQ multiplex PCR; TCRdb has only the in-frame clones, and not every one. Of fewer than 200,000 clones listed, 84% are singletons. Approximately 2.2 micrograms of genomic DNA came from cryopreserved PBMCs for TCR beta libraries. This sequence was found in a human donor with chronic lymphocytic leukemia. The chain joins TRBV18 to TRBJ1-4, with D uncertain. The sequenced sample was PBMCs, obtained after 24 months of ibrutinib treatment. The CDR3 DNA reads as TGTGCCAGCTCGGCCAGTAAGAATGAAAAACTGTTTTTT. Translating it yields CASSASKNEKLFF.